The present T cell receptor (beta chain) was sequenced within a study of blood T cell repertoires in COVID-19. Across the whole study: Whether acute or convalescent, the COVID-19 samples came from the United States, Italy and Spain. Sources were T cells, B-cell-depleted T cells, or PBMCs; the material itself was cDNA or gDNA.

Germline V gene sequence: CDR1 KGHSH, CDR2 LQKENI. The J segment lost 2 bases and the V segment lost 3 bases, leaving 8 bases of the junction unmatched. The CDR3 runs to 16 residues. In the authors' workflow: The assay estimated nucleated cells by amplifying reference gene primers. The data were produced by immunoSEQ multiplex PCR, yet TCRdb's version contains in-frame clones alone and is incomplete. V and J calls and clone size follow that table, whereas D and trimming were derived from the DNA. The data contain about 99,000 clones, about 86% of them singletons. The rearrangement uses TRBV18 and TRBJ2-3, with 7 bases matching TRBD1. The clonotype originates from a woman in her sixties in a cohort sampled during active or convalescent COVID-19. Sequencing was performed on peripheral blood. DNA of the CDR3: TGTGCCAGCTCACCTACACTCGGGACAGCCACAGATACGCAGTATTTT. Translated, it gives CASSPTLGTATDTQYF.